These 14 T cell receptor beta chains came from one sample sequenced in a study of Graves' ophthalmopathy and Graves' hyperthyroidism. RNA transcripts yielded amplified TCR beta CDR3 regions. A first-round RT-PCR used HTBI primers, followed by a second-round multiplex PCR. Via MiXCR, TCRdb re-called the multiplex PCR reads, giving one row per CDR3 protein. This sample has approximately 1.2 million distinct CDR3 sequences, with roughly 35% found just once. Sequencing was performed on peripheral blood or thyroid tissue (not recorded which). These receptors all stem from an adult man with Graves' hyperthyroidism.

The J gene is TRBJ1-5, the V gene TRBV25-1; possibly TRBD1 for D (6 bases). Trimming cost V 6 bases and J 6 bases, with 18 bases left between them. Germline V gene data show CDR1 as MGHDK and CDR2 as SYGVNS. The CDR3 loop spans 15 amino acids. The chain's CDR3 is CASSSQTGFTQPQHF. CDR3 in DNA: TGTGCCAGCAGCAGCCAAACAGGGTTTACTCAGCCCCAGCATTTT.

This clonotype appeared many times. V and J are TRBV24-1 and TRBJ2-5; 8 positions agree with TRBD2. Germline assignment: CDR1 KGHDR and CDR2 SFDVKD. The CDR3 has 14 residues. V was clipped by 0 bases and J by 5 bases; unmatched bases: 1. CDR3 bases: TGTGCCACCAGTGATTTGTCGGGAGGGGAGACCCAGTACTTC. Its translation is CATSDLSGGETQYF.

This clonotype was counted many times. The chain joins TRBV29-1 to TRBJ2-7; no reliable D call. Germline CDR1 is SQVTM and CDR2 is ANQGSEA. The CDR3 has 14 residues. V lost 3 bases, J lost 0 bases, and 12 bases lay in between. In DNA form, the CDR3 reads TGCAGCGTTGAGTTTGGCCAGGACTCCTACGAGCAGTACTTC. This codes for CSVEFGQDSYEQYF.

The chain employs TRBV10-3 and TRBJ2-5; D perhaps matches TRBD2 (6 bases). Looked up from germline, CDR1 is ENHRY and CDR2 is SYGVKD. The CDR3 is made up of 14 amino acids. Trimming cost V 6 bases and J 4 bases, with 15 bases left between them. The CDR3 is CAIRGGAKAETQYF. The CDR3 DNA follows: TGTGCCATCAGAGGAGGGGCCAAGGCAGAGACCCAGTACTTC.

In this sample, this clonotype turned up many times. CDR3 amino acids: CAISERQGGALNTEAFF. CDR3 DNA: TGTGCCATCAGTGAGCGTCAGGGGGGGGCTCTGAACACTGAAGCTTTCTTT. The chain combines TRBV10-3 with TRBJ1-1; 7 bases agree with TRBD1. V was clipped by 2 bases and J by 0 bases; unmatched bases: 9. This CDR3 has 17 residues. Germline V gene data show CDR1 as ENHRY and CDR2 as SYGVKD.

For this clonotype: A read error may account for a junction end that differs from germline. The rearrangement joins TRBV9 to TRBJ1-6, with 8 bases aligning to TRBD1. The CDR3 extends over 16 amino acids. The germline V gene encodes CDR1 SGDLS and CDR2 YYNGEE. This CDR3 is CASSTPQGAKNLPLHF. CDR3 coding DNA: TGTGCCAGCAGCACCCCGCAGGGGGCGAAGAATTTACCCCTCCACTTT.

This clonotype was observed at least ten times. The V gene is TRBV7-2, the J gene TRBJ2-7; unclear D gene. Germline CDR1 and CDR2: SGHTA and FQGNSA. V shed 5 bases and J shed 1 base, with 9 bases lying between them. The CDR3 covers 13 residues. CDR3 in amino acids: CASSGHPSYEQYF. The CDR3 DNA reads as TGTGCCAGCAGCGGGCACCCTTCCTACGAGCAGTACTTC.

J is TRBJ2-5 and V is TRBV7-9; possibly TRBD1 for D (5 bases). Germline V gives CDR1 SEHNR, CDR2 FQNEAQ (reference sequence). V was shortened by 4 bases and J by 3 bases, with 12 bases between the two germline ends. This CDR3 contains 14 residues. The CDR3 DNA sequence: TGTGCCAGCAGCTCGAGGTCACAGGAAGAGACCCAGTACTTC. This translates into CASSSRSQEETQYF.

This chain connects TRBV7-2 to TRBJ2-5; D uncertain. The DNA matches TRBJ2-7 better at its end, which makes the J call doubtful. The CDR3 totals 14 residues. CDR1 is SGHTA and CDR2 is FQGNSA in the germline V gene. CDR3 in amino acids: CASSRAYRFYEQYF. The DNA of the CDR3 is TGTGCCAGCAGCAGGGCTTACCGGTTTTACGAGCAGTACTTC.

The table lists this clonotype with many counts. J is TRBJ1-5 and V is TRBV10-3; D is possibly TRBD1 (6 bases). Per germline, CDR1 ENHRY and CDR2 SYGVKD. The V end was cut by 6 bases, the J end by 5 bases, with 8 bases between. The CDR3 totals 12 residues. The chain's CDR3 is CAIRQGDQPQHF. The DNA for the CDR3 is TGTGCCATCAGACAGGGAGATCAGCCCCAGCATTTT.

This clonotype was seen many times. The chain's CDR3 is CASSLGQGAREPQHF. CDR3 in DNA: TGTGCCAGCAGCCTTGGACAGGGGGCAAGGGAGCCCCAGCATTTT. The rearrangement links TRBV4-2 to TRBJ1-5, with 11 bases matching TRBD1. The CDR3 runs to 15 residues. The ends lost 4 bases at V and 8 bases at J; junction bases unmatched: 7. CDR1 is LGHNA, CDR2 YNFKEQ, per germline.

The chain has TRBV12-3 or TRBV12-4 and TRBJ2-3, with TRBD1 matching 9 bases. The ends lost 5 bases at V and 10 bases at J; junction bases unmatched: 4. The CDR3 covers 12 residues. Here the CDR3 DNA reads TGTGCCAGCAGTACCGGGACAGGGTCGCAGTATTTT. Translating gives CASSTGTGSQYF.

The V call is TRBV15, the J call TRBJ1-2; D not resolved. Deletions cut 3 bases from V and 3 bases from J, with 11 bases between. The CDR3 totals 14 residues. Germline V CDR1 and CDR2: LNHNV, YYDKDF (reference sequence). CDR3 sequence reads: CATSSVELDYGYTF. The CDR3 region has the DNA TGTGCCACCAGCAGCGTTGAGTTAGACTATGGCTACACCTTC.

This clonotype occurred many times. In DNA, the CDR3 is TGTGCCAGCACCGTCAGGGGGCTTTCTTGGAACACCTTC. Its translation is CASTVRGLSWNTF. The chain has TRBV12-3 or TRBV12-4 and TRBJ1-2, with 8 bases matching TRBD1. There are 13 residues in the CDR3. V was clipped by 7 bases and J by 12 bases; unmatched bases: 13.